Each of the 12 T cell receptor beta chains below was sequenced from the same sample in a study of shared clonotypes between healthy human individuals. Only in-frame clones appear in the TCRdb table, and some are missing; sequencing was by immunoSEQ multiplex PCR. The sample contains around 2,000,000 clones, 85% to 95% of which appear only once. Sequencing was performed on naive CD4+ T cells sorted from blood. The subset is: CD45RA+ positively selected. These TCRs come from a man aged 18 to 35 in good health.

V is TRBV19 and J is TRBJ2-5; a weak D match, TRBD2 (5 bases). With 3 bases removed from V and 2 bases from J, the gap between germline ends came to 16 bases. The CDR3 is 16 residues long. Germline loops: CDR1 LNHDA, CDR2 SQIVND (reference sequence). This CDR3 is CASSMRVGPIQETQYF. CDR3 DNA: TGTGCCAGTAGTATGCGGGTAGGACCAATTCAAGAGACCCAGTACTTC. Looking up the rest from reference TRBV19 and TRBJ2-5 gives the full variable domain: DGGITQSPKYLFRKEGQNVTLSCEQNLNHDAMYWYRQDPGQGLRLIYYSQIVNDFQKGDIAEGYSVSREKKESFPLTVTSAQKNPTAFYLCASSMRVGPIQETQYFGPGTRLLVL.

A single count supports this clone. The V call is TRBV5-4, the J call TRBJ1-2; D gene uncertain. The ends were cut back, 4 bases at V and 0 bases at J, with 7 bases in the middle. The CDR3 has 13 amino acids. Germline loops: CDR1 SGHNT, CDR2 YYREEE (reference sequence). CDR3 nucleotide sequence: TGTGCCAGCAGCCTGGCAGCTAACTATGGCTACACCTTC. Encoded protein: CASSLAANYGYTF.

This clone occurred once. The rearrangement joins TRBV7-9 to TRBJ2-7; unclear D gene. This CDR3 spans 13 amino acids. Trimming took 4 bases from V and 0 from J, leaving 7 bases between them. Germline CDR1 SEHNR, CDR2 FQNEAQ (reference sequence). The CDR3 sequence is CASSSPTSYEQYF. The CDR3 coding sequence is TGTGCCAGCAGCTCGCCCACCTCCTACGAGCAGTACTTC.

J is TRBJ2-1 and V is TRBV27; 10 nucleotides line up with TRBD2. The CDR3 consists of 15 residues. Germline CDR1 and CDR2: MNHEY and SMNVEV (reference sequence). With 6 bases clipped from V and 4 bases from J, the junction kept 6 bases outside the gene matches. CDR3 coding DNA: TGTGCCAGCAGCTTACCGGGACTAGCGTACAATGAGCAGTTCTTC. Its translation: CASSLPGLAYNEQFF.

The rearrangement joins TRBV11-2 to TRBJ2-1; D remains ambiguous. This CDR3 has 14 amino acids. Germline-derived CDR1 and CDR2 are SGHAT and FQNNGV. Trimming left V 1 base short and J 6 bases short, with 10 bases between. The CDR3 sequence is CASSLVVLFNEQFF. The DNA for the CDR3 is TGTGCCAGCAGCTTAGTGGTACTATTCAATGAGCAGTTCTTC.

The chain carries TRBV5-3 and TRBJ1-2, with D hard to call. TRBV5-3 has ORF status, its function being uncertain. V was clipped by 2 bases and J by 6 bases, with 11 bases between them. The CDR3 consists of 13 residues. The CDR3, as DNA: TGTGCCAGAAGCTTAGCTCGAACCCATGGCTACACCTTC. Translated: CARSLARTHGYTF.

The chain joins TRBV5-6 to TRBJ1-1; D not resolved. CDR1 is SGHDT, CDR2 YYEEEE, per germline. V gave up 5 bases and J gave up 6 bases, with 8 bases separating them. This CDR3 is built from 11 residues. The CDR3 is CASSRVSEAFF. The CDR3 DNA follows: TGTGCCAGCAGTAGAGTCTCTGAAGCTTTCTTT.

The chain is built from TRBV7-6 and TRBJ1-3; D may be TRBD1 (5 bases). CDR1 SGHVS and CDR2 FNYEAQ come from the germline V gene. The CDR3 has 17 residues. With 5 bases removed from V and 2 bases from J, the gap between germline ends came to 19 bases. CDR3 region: CASSLGATSGTGNTIYF. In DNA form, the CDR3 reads TGTGCCAGCAGCCTAGGGGCTACCTCGGGGACTGGAAACACCATATATTTT.

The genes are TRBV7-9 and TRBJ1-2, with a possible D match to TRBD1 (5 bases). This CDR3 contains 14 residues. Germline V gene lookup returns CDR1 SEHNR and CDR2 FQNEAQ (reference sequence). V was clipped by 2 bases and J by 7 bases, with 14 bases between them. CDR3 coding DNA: TGTGCCAGCAGCTTACAGGGACCCCTAAGTGGCTACACCTTC. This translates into CASSLQGPLSGYTF.

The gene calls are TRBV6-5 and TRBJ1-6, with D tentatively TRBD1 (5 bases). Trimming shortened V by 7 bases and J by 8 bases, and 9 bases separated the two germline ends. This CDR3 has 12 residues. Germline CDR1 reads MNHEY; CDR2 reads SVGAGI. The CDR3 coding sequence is TGTGCCAGCAAAAGAGGGGATTCACCCCTCCACTTT. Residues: CASKRGDSPLHF.

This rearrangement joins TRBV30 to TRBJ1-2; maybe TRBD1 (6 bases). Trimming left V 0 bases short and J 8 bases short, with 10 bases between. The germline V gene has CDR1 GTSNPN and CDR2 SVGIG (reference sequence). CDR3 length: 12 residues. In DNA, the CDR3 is TGTGCCTGGAGTGTACAGGGTCGAGGCTACACCTTC. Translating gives CAWSVQGRGYTF.

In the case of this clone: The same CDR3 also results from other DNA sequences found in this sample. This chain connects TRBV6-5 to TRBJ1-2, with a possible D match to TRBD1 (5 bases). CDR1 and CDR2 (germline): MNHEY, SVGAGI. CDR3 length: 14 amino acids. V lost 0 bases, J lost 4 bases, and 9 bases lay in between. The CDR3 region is CASSYSQGSYGYTF. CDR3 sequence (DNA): TGTGCCAGCAGTTACTCGCAGGGCAGCTATGGCTACACCTTC.